A selection of T cell receptor beta chains follows, all from one sample in a study of PD-1 blockade in classical Hodgkin lymphoma. Method: immunoSEQ multiplex PCR; TCRdb's copy keeps in-frame clones and lacks some. The data show tens of thousands of clones, roughly 93% seen once. Input material: peripheral blood mononuclear cells (PBMCs). The receptors derive from a human donor with classical Hodgkin lymphoma. The conserved cysteine and the conserved F or W are not part of the CDR3 here. D genes are given only for firm matches.

>TRBD2|TRBV29-1|15
SALPAGRRISYNEQF
>TRBD2|TRBV13|12
ASRSRGGPDTQY
>.|TRBV28|11
ASSPFSGKGAF
>.|TRBV6-5|12
ASSYASALYEQY
>.|TRBV5-5|16
ASSLRLPDGVPGNTIY
>.|TRBV30|13
AWNGGRATNEKLF
>.|TRBV5-4|13
ASSPKTTSTDTQY
>.|TRBV5-4|11
ASSQGNRPEAF
>.|TRBV5-1|11
ASSLTQLNEQF
>TRBD2|TRBV19|13
ASSNSGRVSDTQY
>.|TRBV6-6|13
ASSFQIPWVSGYT
>.|TRBV19|11
ASSIGGYNEQF
>TRBD2|TRBV5-1|14
ASSSDGLAGIDTQY
>TRBD1|TRBV28|12
ASSFHTGGYGYT
>.|TRBV10-3|12
AISEQGLNTEAF
>TRBD2|TRBV9|14
ASSVVGLAGNNEQF
>TRBD2|TRBV7-3|13
ASSLGLAPAGELF
>TRBD1|TRBV28|10
ASSTGAYEQY
>.|TRBV6-5|11
ASSSAGDNEQF
>TRBD1|TRBV27|12
ASGTGGDSSPLH
>TRBD2|TRBV5-4|13
ASKGQAGAADTQY
>.|TRBV6-1|11
ASSSDTYNEQF
>.|TRBV10-3|11
AISGDKHNEQF
>.|TRBV30|11
AWTISANQPQH
>.|TRBV2|12
ASSVGFADTEAF
>TRBD2|TRBV5-1|16
ASSWRLAGETSYNEQF
>TRBD2|TRBV7-7|12
ASSSGSGGETQY
>.|TRBV7-2|13
ASSQRLTGYTEAF
>.|TRBV7-3|13
ASSPPENMNTEAF
>.|TRBV2|12
ASSEWAGADEQF
>.|TRBV2|11
ASSEADSYGYT
>TRBD1|TRBV2|14
ASSEKGALAKNIQY
>.|TRBV9|14
ASSVLTGGFYNEQF
>TRBD2|TRBV5-4|16
ASSSDPPGTSGSYEQY
>.|TRBV4-2|14
ASSLRRASSTDTQY
>.|TRBV10-3|11
AILEEANYGYT
>.|TRBV5-5|12
ASIKGLLSYEQY
>.|TRBV7-9|14
ASLPQGAEVNTEAF
>TRBD1|TRBV6-1|11
ASSLTGDYGYT
>.|TRBV11-2|13
ASSLGLASVDEQY
>.|TRBV6-6|13
ASSYSIKGSYEQY
>.|TRBV7-8|12
ASSLRARDNEQF
>.|TRBV25-1|11
ASSELGQETQY
>TRBD2|TRBV7-8|14
ASTKERGTNNGEQY
>.|TRBV6-5|9
ASKLDTEAF
>TRBD1|TRBV5-5|10
ASSQGGAEAF